A selection of T cell receptor beta chains follows, all from one sample in a study of blood T cell repertoires in COVID-19. Assay used: immunoSEQ multiplex PCR; TCRdb lists only in-frame clones, some missing. The sample consists of about 150,000 clones, around 80% of them appearing once. Input material: peripheral blood. These receptors were collected from a human donor with acute or convalescent COVID-19. The donor label of this sample is uncertain. CDR3s leave out the opening cysteine and the closing phenylalanine or tryptophan.

j_gene	v_gene	CDR3aa
TRBJ1-4	TRBV6-5	ASTRNLRGEKLF
TRBJ2-1	TRBV7-2	ASSASRVSGGANEQF
TRBJ1-3	TRBV5-1	ASSWASVDPGNTIY
TRBJ2-5	TRBV12-1	ASSFAIEVAETQY
TRBJ1-1	TRBV7-9	ASSFSTEAF
TRBJ2-3	TRBV5-4	ASSLGLTDTQY
TRBJ1-4	TRBV27	ASSFYNEKLF
TRBJ2-7	TRBV6-5	ASSTSGSYEQY
TRBJ1-1	TRBV6-4	ATPWAWGLQNTEAF
TRBJ2-7	TRBV12-3/TRBV12-4	ASMTTGGYEQY
TRBJ2-6	TRBV27	ASRSGVGANVLT
TRBJ1-3	TRBV4-1	ASSQEGRAAGNTIY
TRBJ2-1	TRBV4-1	ASSQAGTSGDNEQF
TRBJ2-1	TRBV30	AWSLRVLGNEQF
TRBJ1-2	TRBV7-2	ASSTPTGSPYGYT
TRBJ2-7	TRBV7-2	ASSPLSGGGPLYEQY
TRBJ2-5	TRBV11-2	ASRPGTGGETQY
TRBJ2-7	TRBV11-3	ASSRGSPNEQY
TRBJ2-1	TRBV5-1	ASSLFTHRALNEQF
TRBJ2-5	TRBV29-1	SVRETGGFAETQY
TRBJ1-3	TRBV4-1	ASSQDRGQGGNTIY
TRBJ1-5	TRBV30	AWSVYGQPQH
TRBJ1-4	TRBV4-2	ASSQSKGQGEEKLF
TRBJ2-3	TRBV5-4	ASSLYRAGTDTQY
TRBJ2-1	TRBV7-9	ASSLGWAPTYNEQF
TRBJ2-1	TRBV7-3	ASGKQGAPPNEQF
TRBJ2-7	TRBV11-2	ASSLRQNYEQY
TRBJ2-1	TRBV19	ASSIDRGPYNEQF
TRBJ2-5	TRBV7-2	ASSSKEGLAGRQETQY
TRBJ2-1	TRBV18	ASSWTRPENEQF
TRBJ2-5	TRBV5-4	ASSRGQVGRNQETQY
TRBJ1-3	TRBV7-2	ASSLVSGAISGNTIY
TRBJ1-1	TRBV27	ASSSTVNTEAF
TRBJ2-3	TRBV5-1	ATNPGQGSPDTQY
TRBJ2-5	TRBV29-1	SALPPGQGGKTQY
TRBJ1-1	TRBV30	AWRILHRGSTEAF
TRBJ1-1	TRBV4-1	ASSKPGQGYTEAF
TRBJ1-1	TRBV11-2	ASTPFSGGLTAF
TRBJ1-5	TRBV7-2	ASSLSEVRGYQPQH
TRBJ2-3	TRBV7-3	ASSLLQGARDTQY